Sequencing of this T cell receptor beta chain was carried out in a study of a mutant IDH1 vaccine in newly diagnosed glioma. Study-level background: Vaccine administration was initiated 4-6 weeks following radiotherapy alone, or with temozolomide cycles. Patients were pretreated with radiotherapy, temozolomide, or both, mostly both.

The V and J ends lost 0 bases and 2 bases, in that order; junction bases with no gene match: 6. The CDR3 totals 16 residues. The V gene's germline CDR1 is SEHNR and CDR2 FQNEAQ (reference sequence). Noted time point: week 47, end of study. Every vaccination contained 300 ug of the mutant IDH1 20-mer peptide and was paired with topical imiquimod. The study enrolled donors with new WHO grade 3 or 4 IDH1-mutant, ATRX-lost astrocytomas. The repertoire was sequenced with immunoSEQ multiplex PCR; TCRdb's copy has only in-frame clones and lacks some. In the table there are some 57,000 clones, 76% of which are singletons. To note about this clone: Its antigen remains unidentified.

This chain joins TRBV7-9 and TRBJ1-2, with TRBD1 identical over 7 bases. The source was PBMCs, collected from a glioma patient whose treatment included an IDH1 peptide vaccine. The receptor comes from a woman aged 40 to 50 with glioma. Some clones in this sample may be carry-over from other donors' samples. CDR3 region: CASSLANRGSNYGYTF. The CDR3 DNA follows: TGTGCCAGCAGCTTAGCCAACAGGGGTTCAAACTATGGCTACACCTTC.